These T cell receptor beta chains were read from a single sample in a study of T cells in tumors after PD-1 blockade. Using immunoSEQ multiplex PCR, the repertoire was profiled, and TCRdb retains in-frame clones only, with some absent. The sample lists approximately 60,000 clones, about 82% seen once, with about an eighth in the top ten. Sequencing used PBMCs, obtained before anti-PD-1 treatment. These receptors came from a human donor with basal cell carcinoma. The CDR3 runs from the conserved cysteine through the conserved F or W. D genes are given only for firm matches. Size is omitted from some rows. Given values are once, few, many or a class for expanded clones.

NA	TRBJ2-6	TRBV19	NA	TGTGCCAGTACGGGCAATGCAAACTCTGGGGCCAACGTCCTGACTTTC	CASTGNANSGANVLTF
NA	TRBJ1-1	TRBV5-1	NA	TGCGCCAGCAGCGCTGAACTTGGGGGGAACACTGAAGCTTTCTTT	CASSAELGGNTEAFF
few	TRBJ1-1	TRBV5-1	NA	TGCGCCAGCAGCCAGGCAGGGGCTGAAGCTTTCTTT	CASSQAGAEAFF
NA	TRBJ2-3	TRBV6-5	TRBD2	TGTGCCAGCATAGGGACTAGCGGGGTGGATACGCAGTATTTT	CASIGTSGVDTQYF
NA	TRBJ2-5	TRBV9	TRBD1	TGTGCCAGCAACCCCAGGGGGCGAGAGACCCAGTACTTC	CASNPRGRETQYF
NA	TRBJ2-2	TRBV29-1	TRBD2	TGCAGCGCCCAGACTAGCGGCGCGCCCACCGGGGAGCTGTTTTTT	CSAQTSGAPTGELFF
NA	TRBJ1-3	TRBV6-6	NA	TGTGCCAGCACCGGGGGAAACACCATATATTTT	CASTGGNTIYF
NA	TRBJ1-1	TRBV10-1	TRBD1	TGCGCCAGCAGTGGAACCGGACAGGCCGGACCCCGGAACACTGAAGCTTTCTTT	CASSGTGQAGPRNTEAFF
once	TRBJ1-2	TRBV6-5	NA	TGTGCCAGCAGTTACAAAGAGGGTTACTATGGCTACACCTTC	CASSYKEGYYGYTF
medium-sized	TRBJ1-1	TRBV7-8	NA	TGTGCCAGCAGCCCCGGAGGAAGGCCCACTGAAGCTTTCTTT	CASSPGGRPTEAFF
NA	TRBJ2-6	TRBV2	NA	TGTGCCAGCAGTGATTTCGAATCTGGGGCCAACGTCCTGACTTTC	CASSDFESGANVLTF
NA	TRBJ2-3	TRBV12-3/TRBV12-4	NA	TGTGCCAGCACCTCGGCTCGGGATACGCAGTATTTT	CASTSARDTQYF
few	TRBJ1-5	TRBV30	NA	TGTGCCTGGAGTGACGGACGCGATCAGCCCCAGCATTTT	CAWSDGRDQPQHF
NA	TRBJ2-2	TRBV3-1/TRBV3-2	NA	TGTGCCAGCAGCCAATGGACAGTTAACACCGGGGAGCTGTTTTTT	CASSQWTVNTGELFF
NA	TRBJ1-1	TRBV4-1	TRBD1	TGCGCCAGCAGCCAAGATCGGACAGGGAGAACTGAAGCTTTCTTT	CASSQDRTGRTEAFF
few	TRBJ2-1	TRBV2	TRBD1	TGTGCCAGCAGTGTAGAGACAGGGGTCAATGAGCAGTTCTTC	CASSVETGVNEQFF
NA	TRBJ2-7	TRBV7-9	NA	TGTGCCAGCAGCTTACCGCGGGCCTCCTACGAGCAGTACTTC	CASSLPRASYEQYF
NA	TRBJ1-2	TRBV12-3/TRBV12-4	TRBD1	TGTGCCAGCAGTCTGACAGGGTACGGCTACACCTTC	CASSLTGYGYTF
NA	TRBJ1-3	TRBV2	NA	TGTGCCAGCGGGCCAAGGACTTCTGGAAACACCATATATTTT	CASGPRTSGNTIYF
NA	TRBJ2-3	TRBV10-2	TRBD1	TGCGCCAGCAGTGAGGACAGGGGGGTGGATACGCAGTATTTT	CASSEDRGVDTQYF
NA	TRBJ2-6	TRBV7-8	NA	TGTGCCAGCAGCTTAGCAGTTCAGGGGGGACCCTCTGGGGCCAACGTCCTGACTTTC	CASSLAVQGGPSGANVLTF
NA	TRBJ2-5	TRBV3-1/TRBV3-2	NA	TGTGCCAGCAGCCAAGACCGCGAGTTCCAGTACTTC	CASSQDREFQYF
NA	TRBJ2-1	TRBV30	NA	TGTGCCTGGAGTGTATCGGGGCTCTACAATGAGCAGTTCTTC	CAWSVSGLYNEQFF
NA	TRBJ1-1	TRBV15	NA	TGTGCCACCAGCAGAGATTACGGGTCTGAAGCTTTCTTT	CATSRDYGSEAFF
NA	TRBJ1-2	TRBV3-1/TRBV3-2	NA	TGTGCCAGCAGCCAAGAGGGGAATAGGGCCCCTACCTTC	CASSQEGNRAPTF
NA	TRBJ2-7	TRBV18	NA	TGTGCCAGCTCACCACGACAGACCTACGAGCAGTACTTC	CASSPRQTYEQYF